These T cell receptor beta chains were read from a single sample in a study of shared clonotypes between healthy human individuals. Assay: immunoSEQ multiplex PCR; the TCRdb copy retains only in-frame clones and omits some. The repertoire consists of 900,000 to 1,200,000 clones, with 75% to 80% occurring once and the leading ten covering under 0.8%. Sequenced material: memory CD4+ T cells from PBMCs. The receptors stem from a man between 18 and 29 years old in good health. Some clones in this sample may be carry-over from other donors' samples. Each CDR3 is given without its conserved first and last residue. Each record gives: CDR3 protein, clone size, V gene. Part of the rows lack a size; the others show once, few, many or a class for expanded clones.

CDR3: ASSRGTGSHGYT
size: .
V: TRBV27

CDR3: ASSYTGALTGELF
size: .
V: TRBV5-6

CDR3: ASSETGWSGETQY
size: .
V: TRBV9

CDR3: ASGLGQTHSTGELF
size: .
V: TRBV12-5

CDR3: ATSRDRARHEQY
size: .
V: TRBV15

CDR3: ASRSRLAGNWDTQY
size: .
V: TRBV7-9

CDR3: ASRTGEGYT
size: .
V: TRBV6-1

CDR3: ASSPGQVGSYEQY
size: .
V: TRBV6-5

CDR3: ASSYGGGADTQY
size: .
V: TRBV28

CDR3: ASSPAQGNYGYT
size: .
V: TRBV5-1

CDR3: ASSVGLGSYEQY
size: .
V: TRBV7-2

CDR3: ASSLDLSGNTIY
size: .
V: TRBV5-4

CDR3: ASSNPHGGGNEQY
size: .
V: TRBV28

CDR3: ASSISGRPSDTQY
size: .
V: TRBV19

CDR3: ASRSWAQGRIYEQY
size: many
V: TRBV28

CDR3: ASSSDRRLYEQY
size: .
V: TRBV5-1

CDR3: ASSLRTRRGEQY
size: .
V: TRBV27

CDR3: ASSLASGTYNEQF
size: .
V: TRBV5-1

CDR3: AWTALGQGYGYT
size: .
V: TRBV30

CDR3: ASSLDGRWHYEQY
size: .
V: TRBV5-4

CDR3: ASSQSVNGNEQF
size: .
V: TRBV11-2

CDR3: AWSYRRYNEKLF
size: .
V: TRBV30

CDR3: ASSPPGTDTQY
size: .
V: TRBV7-9

CDR3: ASSFRLEETQY
size: .
V: TRBV19

CDR3: ASSDQRASGKAGELF
size: .
V: TRBV25-1

CDR3: ASGPSTETQY
size: .
V: TRBV12-5

CDR3: ASSPLGLAGVDGDTQY
size: .
V: TRBV9

CDR3: SDYRGRTEAF
size: .
V: TRBV29-1

CDR3: ASSPGAVSDQETQY
size: .
V: TRBV5-1

CDR3: ASSVERETEAF
size: .
V: TRBV9

CDR3: ASSLVLSGGRRNQPQH
size: .
V: TRBV7-2

CDR3: ASSRYGTSGSGTDTQY
size: .
V: TRBV10-2

CDR3: ASSGRTGGNYGYT
size: .
V: TRBV19

CDR3: ASSLDPNNEQF
size: .
V: TRBV5-1

CDR3: ASSLVGANVLT
size: .
V: TRBV7-3

CDR3: ASSAPFRSGNTIY
size: .
V: TRBV25-1

CDR3: ASKFRLAGVEQY
size: .
V: TRBV2

CDR3: ASSRLAPAYNEQF
size: .
V: TRBV6-6

CDR3: ASSKGRARELF
size: .
V: TRBV14

CDR3: SAPHADTQY
size: .
V: TRBV20-1

CDR3: ATSRTTGGVQPQH
size: .
V: TRBV15

CDR3: ASKRERTGELF
size: few
V: TRBV27

CDR3: ASSTSTEAF
size: few
V: TRBV18

CDR3: ASSARLGAGGHTEQF
size: .
V: TRBV11-3

CDR3: STGVTDTQY
size: few
V: TRBV20-1

CDR3: ASSLSSVRQGASQPQH
size: once
V: TRBV7-8

CDR3: ASSSTGRNQPQH
size: .
V: TRBV7-9

CDR3: ASRDPSGPGETQY
size: once
V: TRBV6-1